The rows below give T cell receptor beta chains drawn from one sample of a study. TCRdb re-analysed the RT-PCR reads in MiXCR, keeping a single row per CDR3 protein. The data hold fewer than 800,000 distinct CDR3 sequences, with approximately 14% observed a single time. The sample taken for sequencing was memory CD4+ T cells from blood. These receptors were taken from a female donor in good health, serving as a healthy control. CDR3s include the opening cysteine and the closing phenylalanine or tryptophan.

cdr3_aa: CASSLGTSGGTIQETQYF; v_call: TRBV11-2; j_call: TRBJ2-5
cdr3_aa: CASSFTDSGTDTQYF; v_call: TRBV7-6; j_call: TRBJ2-3
cdr3_aa: CASSVAGTDSGANVLTF; v_call: TRBV9; j_call: TRBJ2-6
cdr3_aa: CASTREYEQYF; v_call: TRBV5-6; j_call: TRBJ2-7
cdr3_aa: CASSWTRSGAGTRTDTQYF; v_call: TRBV5-1; j_call: TRBJ2-3
cdr3_aa: CASSWTSGSGEQYF; v_call: TRBV28; j_call: TRBJ2-7
cdr3_aa: CASSQRSAGDEQYF; v_call: TRBV3-1; j_call: TRBJ2-7
cdr3_aa: CASTLDGTGELFF; v_call: TRBV12-3/TRBV12-4; j_call: TRBJ2-2
cdr3_aa: CSARRAASSNQPQHF; v_call: TRBV20-1; j_call: TRBJ1-5
cdr3_aa: CSAPPWEGNQPQHF; v_call: TRBV20-1; j_call: TRBJ1-5
cdr3_aa: CASSQEAGGYGYTF; v_call: TRBV3-1; j_call: TRBJ1-2
cdr3_aa: CATSDLGSQETQYF; v_call: TRBV24-1; j_call: TRBJ2-5
cdr3_aa: CASSLRQRAFF; v_call: TRBV28; j_call: TRBJ1-1
cdr3_aa: CASSVSGSNSPLHF; v_call: TRBV10-2; j_call: TRBJ1-6
cdr3_aa: CASSKGGSNEQFF; v_call: TRBV5-1; j_call: TRBJ2-1
cdr3_aa: CAISVSSGTQYF; v_call: TRBV10-3; j_call: TRBJ2-3
cdr3_aa: CAGGTGGSRNEQYF; v_call: TRBV30; j_call: TRBJ2-7
cdr3_aa: CASSLAISTIGYEQYF; v_call: TRBV6-5; j_call: TRBJ2-7
cdr3_aa: CASSSLGLAGGWMFF; v_call: TRBV28; j_call: TRBJ2-1
cdr3_aa: CASVREETQYF; v_call: TRBV2; j_call: TRBJ2-5
cdr3_aa: CASSSSLSGNTIYF; v_call: TRBV7-2; j_call: TRBJ1-3
cdr3_aa: CASSLGDTPTPKEVYEQYF; v_call: TRBV5-6; j_call: TRBJ2-7
cdr3_aa: CASSLPRDRGTSNYGYTF; v_call: TRBV7-2; j_call: TRBJ1-2
cdr3_aa: CASISEATEAFF; v_call: TRBV6-5; j_call: TRBJ1-1
cdr3_aa: CASSYSIRWASGRADTNTQYF; v_call: TRBV6-6; j_call: TRBJ2-3
cdr3_aa: CASSPSGQAYEQYF; v_call: TRBV5-1; j_call: TRBJ2-7
cdr3_aa: CASSLGSRGGKLFF; v_call: TRBV12-3/TRBV12-4; j_call: TRBJ1-4
cdr3_aa: CASTLGLKKLFF; v_call: TRBV12-3/TRBV12-4; j_call: TRBJ1-4
cdr3_aa: CSASSGRPPYEQYF; v_call: TRBV20-1; j_call: TRBJ2-7
cdr3_aa: CASSYSPSAVYNEQFF; v_call: TRBV6-5; j_call: TRBJ2-1
cdr3_aa: CASSQSTGGKQPQHF; v_call: TRBV3-1; j_call: TRBJ1-5
cdr3_aa: CSVTGTGVFEQYF; v_call: TRBV29-1; j_call: TRBJ2-7
cdr3_aa: CAWTRNGLESDGYTF; v_call: TRBV30; j_call: TRBJ1-2
cdr3_aa: CSATGTGRAYTF; v_call: TRBV20-1; j_call: TRBJ1-2
cdr3_aa: CSAMGTGKPNYGYTF; v_call: TRBV20-1; j_call: TRBJ1-2
cdr3_aa: CAARAGEVDTQYF; v_call: TRBV10-3; j_call: TRBJ2-3
cdr3_aa: CASSLEGLAGGLTDTQYF; v_call: TRBV5-5; j_call: TRBJ2-3
cdr3_aa: CASSPTTDTEAFF; v_call: TRBV12-3/TRBV12-4; j_call: TRBJ1-1
cdr3_aa: CASSFGTGYTDTQYF; v_call: TRBV7-2; j_call: TRBJ2-3
cdr3_aa: CSATPPAGVLGEAFF; v_call: TRBV20-1; j_call: TRBJ1-1
cdr3_aa: CASSVKGNTIYF; v_call: TRBV28; j_call: TRBJ1-3
cdr3_aa: CASSYRSLGETQYF; v_call: TRBV12-3/TRBV12-4; j_call: TRBJ2-5
cdr3_aa: CASSQAVVAGFSGANVLTF; v_call: TRBV4-1; j_call: TRBJ2-6
cdr3_aa: CASSLSHNEQFF; v_call: TRBV5-1; j_call: TRBJ2-1
cdr3_aa: CASTKAGYGYTF; v_call: TRBV27; j_call: TRBJ1-2
cdr3_aa: CASSAPGLAGGHEQFF; v_call: TRBV5-1; j_call: TRBJ2-1
cdr3_aa: CASRRDSAFDGYTF; v_call: TRBV12-3/TRBV12-4; j_call: TRBJ1-2
cdr3_aa: CSVEETGRATEAFF; v_call: TRBV29-1; j_call: TRBJ1-1